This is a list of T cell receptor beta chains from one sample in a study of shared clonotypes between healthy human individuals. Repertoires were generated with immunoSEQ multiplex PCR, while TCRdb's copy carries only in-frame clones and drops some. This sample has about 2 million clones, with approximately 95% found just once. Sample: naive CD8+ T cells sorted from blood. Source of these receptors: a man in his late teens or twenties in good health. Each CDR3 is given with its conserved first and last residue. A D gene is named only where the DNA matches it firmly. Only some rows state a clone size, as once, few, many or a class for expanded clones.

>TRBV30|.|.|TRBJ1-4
TGTGCCTGGAGTGTAATGGGTGAAAAACTGTTTTTT
CAWSVMGEKLFF
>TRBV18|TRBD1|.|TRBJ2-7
TGTGCCAGCTCACCACCTGTGGGGACAGGGGAGTACGAGCAGTACTTC
CASSPPVGTGEYEQYF
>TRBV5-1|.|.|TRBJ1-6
TGCGCCAGCAGCTCAACCCGGGGCTACTATAATTCACCCCTCCACTTT
CASSSTRGYYNSPLHF
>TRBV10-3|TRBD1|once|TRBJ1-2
TGTGCCATCAGTCAGGGGGAAGCTAACTATGGCTACACCTTC
CAISQGEANYGYTF
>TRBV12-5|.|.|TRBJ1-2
TGTGCTAGTGCCATGGGGAACTATGGCTACACCTTC
CASAMGNYGYTF
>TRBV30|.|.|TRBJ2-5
TGTGCCTGGAGTGGGGGGAACCAAGAGACCCAGTACTTC
CAWSGGNQETQYF
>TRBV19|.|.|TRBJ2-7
TGTGCCAGTAGTAAAAATGGACTTGGCTACGAGCAGTACTTC
CASSKNGLGYEQYF
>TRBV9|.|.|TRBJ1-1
TGTGCCAGCAGCCCCATGACAGGAACTGAAGCTTTCTTT
CASSPMTGTEAFF
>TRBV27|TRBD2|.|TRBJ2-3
TGTGCCAGCAGTTTATTGCAGACTAGCGGGAGCACAGATACGCAGTATTTT
CASSLLQTSGSTDTQYF
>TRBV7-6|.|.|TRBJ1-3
TGTGCCAGCAGCTCGCCAAGGGGGTCTGGGAACACCATATATTTT
CASSSPRGSGNTIYF
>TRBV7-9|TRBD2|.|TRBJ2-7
TGTGCCAGCAGCCCAGGACTAGCGGACCGATCCTACGAGCAGTACTTC
CASSPGLADRSYEQYF
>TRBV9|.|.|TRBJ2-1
TGTGCCAGCAGCGTAGAGTCAAGCACTGAGCAGTTCTTC
CASSVESSTEQFF
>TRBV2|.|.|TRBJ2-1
TGTGCCAGCAGTGACAGTAATGAGCAGTTCTTC
CASSDSNEQFF
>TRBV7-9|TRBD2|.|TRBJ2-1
TGTGCCAGCAGCTCAAGCCCCGGGACTAGGGACAATGAGCAGTTCTTC
CASSSSPGTRDNEQFF
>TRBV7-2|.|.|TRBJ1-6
TGTGCCAGCAGCTTAATTACAGACTCCTATAATTCACCCCTCCACTTT
CASSLITDSYNSPLHF
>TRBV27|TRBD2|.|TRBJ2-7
TGTGCCAGCAGTTTATTAGCGGGAGGGACCTACGAGCAGTACTTC
CASSLLAGGTYEQYF
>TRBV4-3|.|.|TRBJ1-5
TGCGCCAGCAGCCAAGATCTGGGGCTGCCCAGCAATCAGCCCCAGCATTTT
CASSQDLGLPSNQPQHF
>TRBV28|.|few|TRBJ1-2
TGTGCCAGCAGTTTTACGCCTATAGCTAACTATGGCTACACCTTC
CASSFTPIANYGYTF
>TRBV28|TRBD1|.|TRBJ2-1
TGTGCCAGCAGTCTGAAGGGGGCTAGAGCCTACAATGAGCAGTTCTTC
CASSLKGARAYNEQFF
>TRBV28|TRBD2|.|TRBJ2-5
TGTGCCAGCAGTTTGGGAACTAGCGGGGGAGAAGAGACCCAGTACTTC
CASSLGTSGGEETQYF
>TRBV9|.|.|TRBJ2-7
TGTGCCAGCAGCGCCGGGGACTCCCCCTACGAGCAGTACTTC
CASSAGDSPYEQYF
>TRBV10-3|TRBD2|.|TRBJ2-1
TGTGCCACCGGACTAGCGGGGGGTGATGAGCAGTTCTTC
CATGLAGGDEQFF
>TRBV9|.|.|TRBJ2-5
TGTGCCAGCAGCGTAGATGGCGCCGAAGAGACCCAGTACTTC
CASSVDGAEETQYF
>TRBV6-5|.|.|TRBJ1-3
TGTGCCACTCAGGGATCCCTCTCTGGAAACACCATATATTTT
CATQGSLSGNTIYF
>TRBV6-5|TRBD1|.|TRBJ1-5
TGTGCCAGCAGTCCTCAGGGGGCTGGCGATCAGCCCCAGCATTTT
CASSPQGAGDQPQHF
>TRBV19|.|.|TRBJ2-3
TGTGCCAGTAGTATGGGTCCAGGGCACACAGATACGCAGTATTTT
CASSMGPGHTDTQYF
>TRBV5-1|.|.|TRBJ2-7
TGCGCCAGCAGCCATATTGAAGCGGCCCTACGGGAGCAGTACTTC
CASSHIEAALREQYF
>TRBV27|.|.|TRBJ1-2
TGTGCCAGCAGGCAACTACAGGGCGGCTATGGCTACACCTTC
CASRQLQGGYGYTF
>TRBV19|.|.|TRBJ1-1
TGTGCCAGTAGTAGGTTCCGAGAATTGCCTGAAGCTTTCTTT
CASSRFRELPEAFF
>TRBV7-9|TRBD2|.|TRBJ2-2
TGTGCCAGCAGCTCCGGCGGTCTAGCGGGGTTCAAAACCGGGGAGCTGTTTTTT
CASSSGGLAGFKTGELFF
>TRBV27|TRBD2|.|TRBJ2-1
TGTGCCAGCAGTGTTAGCGGGGGTTCCTACAATGAGCAGTTCTTC
CASSVSGGSYNEQFF
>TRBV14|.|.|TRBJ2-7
TGTGCCAGCAGCCAAGACGAAGGTTTGAGGGCCTACGAGCAGTACTTC
CASSQDEGLRAYEQYF
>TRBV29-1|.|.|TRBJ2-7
TGCAGCGTTGGTGGGGACACAGCTCCCGAGCAGTACTTC
CSVGGDTAPEQYF
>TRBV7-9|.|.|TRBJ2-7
TGTGCCAGCAGCTTAACGACAGGCGAAACCATTTACGAGCAGTACTTC
CASSLTTGETIYEQYF
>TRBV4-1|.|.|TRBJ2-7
TGCGCCAGCACTCACAGGGAAGGGAGGTACGAGCAGTACTTC
CASTHREGRYEQYF
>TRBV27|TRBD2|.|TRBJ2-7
TGTGCCAGCAGTTTATATGGGGACTACTACGAGCAGTACTTC
CASSLYGDYYEQYF
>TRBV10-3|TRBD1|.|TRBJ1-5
TGTGCCATCAGTGAGCTATTTCGGACAGGGAATCAGCCCCAGCATTTT
CAISELFRTGNQPQHF
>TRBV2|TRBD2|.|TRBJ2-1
TGTGCCAGCAGTGAATTGGGCCTAGCGGGAGACGACAATGAGCAGTTCTTC
CASSELGLAGDDNEQFF
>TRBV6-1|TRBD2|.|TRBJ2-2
TGTGCCAGCAGTGATGCACTAGCGGACCCGGGGGGGGAGCTGTTTTTT
CASSDALADPGGELFF
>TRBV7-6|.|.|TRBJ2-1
TGTGCCAGCAGCTTAACAGGAGGACATGAGCAGTTCTTC
CASSLTGGHEQFF
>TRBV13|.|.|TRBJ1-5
TGTGCCAGCAGCTCAGAGAATCAGCCCCAGCATTTT
CASSSENQPQHF
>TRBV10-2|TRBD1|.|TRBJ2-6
TGCGCCAGCAGAGATTATTACGGGACAGACGAACCTGGGGCCAACGTCCTGACTTTC
CASRDYYGTDEPGANVLTF
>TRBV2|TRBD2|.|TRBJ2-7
TGTGCCAGCAGTGAGGGACTAGCGGGGGGCCCCTACGAGCAGTACTTC
CASSEGLAGGPYEQYF
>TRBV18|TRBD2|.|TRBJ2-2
TGTGCCAGCTCACAAACTAGCGACGCCGGGGAGCTGTTTTTT
CASSQTSDAGELFF
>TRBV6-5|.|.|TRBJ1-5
TGTGCCAGCAGTTACTCGTGGGGCAATCAGCCCCAGCATTTT
CASSYSWGNQPQHF
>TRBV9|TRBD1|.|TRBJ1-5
TGTGCCAGCAGCGGGGGACAGGGGTCATCTGAGCCCCAGCATTTT
CASSGGQGSSEPQHF
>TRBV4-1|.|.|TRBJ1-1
TGCGCCAGCAGCCAGGTTGAGGGGGCTGAAGCTTTCTTT
CASSQVEGAEAFF
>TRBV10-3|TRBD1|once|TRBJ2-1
TGTGCCATCAGTGACCACAGGGGTCCCCTGGATGAGCAGTTCTTC
CAISDHRGPLDEQFF
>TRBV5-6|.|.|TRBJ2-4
TGTGCCAGCAGCGGACAGATCGGGGGGCCACCCAAAAACATTCAGTACTTC
CASSGQIGGPPKNIQYF
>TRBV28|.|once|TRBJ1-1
TGTGCCAGCAGTCCCCGGGACTTCACTGAAGCTTTCTTT
CASSPRDFTEAFF
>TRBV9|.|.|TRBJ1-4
TGTGCCAGCAGCGTAGATGGAGGGCCCAATGAAAAACTGTTTTTT
CASSVDGGPNEKLFF
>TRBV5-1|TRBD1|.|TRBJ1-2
TGCGCCAGCAGCTTGTGGGCGACAGGGGGTAACTATGGCTACACCTTC
CASSLWATGGNYGYTF
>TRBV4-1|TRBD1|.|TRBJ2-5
TGCGCCAGCAGCCAAGATGTTCGGACAGGGGTACAAGAGACCCAGTACTTC
CASSQDVRTGVQETQYF